The 6 T cell receptor beta chains below all came from one sample that was sequenced in a study of blood T cell repertoires in COVID-19. The method was immunoSEQ multiplex PCR; TCRdb's version includes in-frame clones alone and lacks a portion of them. Of a few hundred thousand clones listed, over 75% are singletons. Sequenced input: peripheral blood. These receptors were taken from a human donor in a cohort sampled during active COVID-19.

This chain uses TRBV2 with TRBJ2-7; D is possibly TRBD1 (6 bases). V was shortened by 4 bases and J by 3 bases, with 13 bases between the two germline ends. The CDR3 length is 14 residues. Germline values: CDR1 SNHLY, CDR2 FYNNEI. Here the CDR3 reads CASSGRTERYEQYF. CDR3 DNA: TGTGCCAGCAGTGGAAGGACAGAACGCTACGAGCAGTACTTC. Using reference TRBV2 and TRBJ2-7 for the parts outside the CDR3, the full variable domain is EPEVTQTPSHQVTQMGQEVILRCVPISNHLYFYWYRQILGQKVEFLVSFYNNEISEKSEIFDDQFSVERPDGSNFTLKIRSTKLEDSAMYFCASSGRTERYEQYFGPGTRLTVT.

The rearrangement uses TRBV5-4 and TRBJ2-7; D is possibly TRBD1 (6 bases). Germline-derived CDR1 and CDR2 are SGHNT and YYREEE (reference sequence). The CDR3 covers 14 residues. The V and J ends lost 1 base and 4 bases respectively, with 12 bases between them. CDR3 sequence (DNA): TGTGCCAGCAGCTTGTTGGGGGCAGGGTACGAGCAGTACTTC. Translating it yields CASSLLGAGYEQYF.

The chain carries TRBV30 and TRBJ2-4, with D possibly matching TRBD2 (6 bases). The germline gives CDR1 GTSNPN, CDR2 SVGIG (reference sequence). Trimming cost V 0 bases and J 7 bases, with 16 bases left between them. This CDR3 has 15 residues. CDR3 sequence: CAWSVLGEVLNIQYF. The CDR3 DNA reads as TGTGCCTGGAGTGTACTAGGGGAGGTCCTTAACATTCAGTACTTC.

V is TRBV5-1 and J is TRBJ1-5; unclear D gene. The CDR3 consists of 15 residues. Germline loops: CDR1 SGHRS, CDR2 YFSETQ. V was pared by 0 bases and J by 7 bases, with 14 bases between. The CDR3 DNA follows: TGCGCCAGCAGCTTGGCCGGATCCGGCGGCCAGCCCCAGCATTTT. This encodes CASSLAGSGGQPQHF.

The CDR3 sequence: CASRLLTYTF. As DNA, the CDR3 is TGTGCCAGCCGACTACTTACCTACACCTTC. The rearrangement uses TRBV7-2 and TRBJ1-2; D gene ambiguous. The CDR3 has 10 amino acids. The germline CDR1 and CDR2 sequences are SGHTA and FQGNSA. V was cut by 8 bases and J by 10 bases, with 11 bases left in between.

This chain links TRBV27 with TRBJ2-1; TRBD2 agrees at 10 bases. CDR1 and CDR2 from the germline V gene are MNHEY and SMNVEV (reference sequence). The CDR3 contains 15 residues. Trimming took 5 bases from V and 9 from J; bases not matched to a gene: 10. CDR3 sequence reads: CASSLAAGGPFEQFF. The CDR3 DNA is TGTGCCAGCAGTCTAGCAGCGGGAGGGCCGTTTGAGCAGTTCTTC.